The next 16 T cell receptor beta chains were all read from a single sample in a study of T cell repertoires in cytomegalovirus infection. TCRdb passed the reads through MiXCR, listing each CDR3 protein once. The data contain approximately 76,000 distinct CDR3 sequences, 40% of them seen just once; the ten biggest clones take up 85% to 95%. No antigen has been assigned to these receptors. Source: CD8+ T cells from cultured PBMCs, taken from culture after CMV antigen stimulation. The receptor set was obtained from a human donor in good health (CMV status not recorded). Some clones in this sample may be carry-over from other donors' samples.

This clonotype was recorded only once. The chain carries TRBV28 and TRBJ2-3, with D tentatively TRBD1 or TRBD2 (5 bases each). The CDR3 length is 14 residues. Per germline, CDR1 MDHEN and CDR2 SYDVKM. V lost 6 bases and J 6 bases, leaving 16 bases between the germline ends. CDR3 residues: CASSPIMGEDTQYF. CDR3 nucleotide sequence: TGTGCCAGCAGCCCCATCATGGGGGAGGATACGCAGTATTTT.

The genes are TRBV19 and TRBJ1-1, with D uncertain. This CDR3 has 12 amino acids. Trimming stripped 3 bases from V and 8 bases from J, with 10 bases between. CDR1 LNHDA and CDR2 SQIVND come from the germline V gene (reference sequence). The CDR3 DNA reads TGTGCCAGTAGTATTTCGGTCCGCGAAGCTTTCTTT. The encoded protein is CASSISVREAFF.

The chain recombines TRBV7-4 with TRBJ2-3; TRBD2 is a possible D gene (7 bases). V lost 5 bases, J lost 3 bases, and 21 bases lay in between. Germline CDR1 is SGHVT and CDR2 is SQSDAQ. The CDR3 spans 17 residues. The CDR3 DNA reads as TGTGCCAGCAGCCGGATAACAGGGCGGGGGAGTACAGATACGCAGTATTTT. It encodes CASSRITGRGSTDTQYF. Variable domain in full (rest from reference TRBV7-4 and TRBJ2-3): GAGVSQSPRYKVAKRGRDVALRCDSISGHVTLYWYRQTLGQGSEVLTYSQSDAQRDKSGRPSGRFSAERPERSVSTLKIQRTEQGDSAVYLCASSRITGRGSTDTQYFGPGTRLTVL.

V gene TRBV20-1 combines with J gene TRBJ1-1; no clear D gene. The CDR3 is 12 residues long. The germline gives CDR1 DFQATT, CDR2 SNEGSKA (reference sequence). The V end lost 5 bases, the J end lost 2 bases, and 9 bases lay between the germline ends. CDR3 amino acids: CSAPRVNTEAFF. The CDR3 nucleotides are TGCAGTGCTCCCCGGGTTAACACTGAAGCTTTCTTT.

In its sample, this clonotype was seen many times. The J gene is TRBJ1-1, the V gene TRBV7-2; perhaps TRBD1 as D (6 bases). The V gene lost 2 bases and the J gene lost 0 bases, with 16 bases spanning the gap. This CDR3 has 17 amino acids. The germline CDR1 and CDR2 sequences are SGHTA and FQGNSA. CDR3 loop: CASSLYATGRMNTEAFF. CDR3 nucleotides: TGTGCCAGCAGCTTATATGCTACAGGGAGGATGAACACTGAAGCTTTCTTT.

J is TRBJ2-7 and V is TRBV7-2; TRBD1 matches at 9 bases. With 2 bases clipped from V and 0 bases from J, the junction kept 11 bases outside the gene matches. Germline lookup yields CDR1 SGHTA and CDR2 FQGNSA. The CDR3 loop spans 18 amino acids. Written as DNA, the CDR3 is TGTGCCAGCAGCTTACCGAGGACAGGGGCCAGGAACTCCTACGAGCAGTACTTC. Its protein is CASSLPRTGARNSYEQYF.

This clonotype was observed at least ten times. The chain is built from TRBV6-1 and TRBJ2-2; TRBD1 agrees at 8 bases. The V segment lost 3 bases and the J segment 6 bases; nucleotides outside the gene matches: 3. Germline CDR1 is MNHNS and CDR2 is SASEGT. This CDR3 comprises 14 residues. CDR3 sequence reads: CASSEGQASGELFF. The CDR3 DNA reads TGTGCCAGCAGTGAGGGACAGGCCTCCGGGGAGCTGTTTTTT.

In DNA form, the CDR3 reads TGTGCCAGCAGTGAAGAGTGTTTGACAGATTGCGGTACCGGGGAGCTGTTTTTT. It encodes CASSEECLTDCGTGELFF. J is TRBJ2-2 and V is TRBV2, with a tentative D call TRBD1 (5 bases). Looked up from germline, CDR1 is SNHLY and CDR2 is FYNNEI. Trimming removed 1 base at V and 5 bases at J, with 20 bases between. The CDR3 is 18 amino acids. Combining the CDR3 with reference TRBV2 and TRBJ2-2 gives the whole variable domain EPEVTQTPSHQVTQMGQEVILRCVPISNHLYFYWYRQILGQKVEFLVSFYNNEISEKSEIFDDQFSVERPDGSNFTLKIRSTKLEDSAMYFCASSEECLTDCGTGELFFGEGSRLTVL.

This chain joins TRBV7-9 and TRBJ1-3; weak D call: TRBD1 (5 bases). This CDR3 is built from 14 residues. Trimming stripped 7 bases from V and 1 base from J, with 11 bases between. Germline CDR1 SEHNR, CDR2 FQNEAQ (reference sequence). The CDR3 is CASTWDSSGNTIYF. The DNA of the CDR3 is TGTGCCAGCACCTGGGACTCATCTGGAAACACCATATATTTT.

The chain uses TRBV10-3 and TRBJ1-2; D is uncertain. The V end lost 0 bases, the J end lost 6 bases, and 20 bases lay between the germline ends. The germline gives CDR1 ENHRY, CDR2 SYGVKD. The CDR3 runs 17 residues. The CDR3 loop is CAISESPHGEQTHGYTF. CDR3 nucleotide sequence: TGTGCCATCAGTGAGTCGCCACACGGGGAACAGACGCATGGCTACACCTTC.

The V gene is TRBV7-6, the J gene TRBJ2-3; 9 nucleotides align to TRBD1. With V trimmed by 3 bases and J by 0 bases, 16 bases remained unmatched. CDR3 length: 20 residues. Germline V gene data show CDR1 as SGHVS and CDR2 as FNYEAQ. The CDR3 nucleotides are TGTGCCAGCAGCTTCTTACGCCCTCTCACAGGGGGCAGAAGCACAGATACGCAGTATTTT. This gives the protein CASSFLRPLTGGRSTDTQYF.

As DNA, the CDR3 is TGTGCCAGCAGACCTCCGGGACAGTTCTTTCCCTCAGTATACAATGAGCAGTTCTTC. It codes for CASRPPGQFFPSVYNEQFF. The rearrangement joins TRBV28 to TRBJ2-1; the match to TRBD1 covers 7 bases. The CDR3 contains 19 residues. The V gene's germline CDR1 is MDHEN and CDR2 SYDVKM. Trimming cost V 6 bases and J 4 bases; bases outside gene matches: 21.

This clonotype was detected a few times. The J gene is TRBJ2-1, the V gene TRBV6-5, with TRBD2 as a possible D gene (6 bases). The V end was cut by 0 bases, the J end by 3 bases, with 12 bases between. The CDR3 covers 16 residues. CDR1 is MNHEY, CDR2 SVGAGI, per germline. CDR3 sequence: CASSYSSGLLYNEQFF. The CDR3 bases are TGTGCCAGCAGTTACTCGTCCGGACTACTCTACAATGAGCAGTTCTTC.

The chain has TRBV9 and TRBJ2-1, with a tentative D call TRBD1 (5 bases). Germline CDR1 reads SGDLS; CDR2 reads YYNGEE. V was cut by 0 bases and J by 6 bases, with 13 bases left in between. This CDR3 is built from 15 residues. The CDR3 DNA reads TGTGCCAGCAGCGTAGAAGGGGCGCTCGTCAATGAGCAGTTCTTC. Amino acids: CASSVEGALVNEQFF.

This clonotype was detected only a few times. V is TRBV7-6 and J is TRBJ2-2; 7 nucleotides match TRBD2. The trim removed 1 base at V and 4 bases at J, leaving 21 bases unmatched. Germline assignment: CDR1 SGHVS and CDR2 FNYEAQ. The CDR3 runs 21 residues. The CDR3 loop is CASSLGAGLVSTLIGTGELFF. The CDR3 bases are TGTGCCAGCAGCTTAGGTGCCGGACTAGTAAGCACCCTCATTGGCACCGGGGAGCTGTTTTTT.

This clonotype was seen a few times. The J gene is TRBJ2-7, the V gene TRBV9; 12 bases are a match to TRBD2. CDR3 length: 15 residues. Germline trimming cut 3 bases from V and 2 bases from J; bases unmatched to any gene: 3. Germline CDR1 reads SGDLS; CDR2 reads YYNGEE. CDR3 residues: CASSEGLAGPYEQYF. The CDR3 DNA reads as TGTGCCAGCAGCGAAGGACTAGCGGGGCCCTACGAGCAGTACTTC.